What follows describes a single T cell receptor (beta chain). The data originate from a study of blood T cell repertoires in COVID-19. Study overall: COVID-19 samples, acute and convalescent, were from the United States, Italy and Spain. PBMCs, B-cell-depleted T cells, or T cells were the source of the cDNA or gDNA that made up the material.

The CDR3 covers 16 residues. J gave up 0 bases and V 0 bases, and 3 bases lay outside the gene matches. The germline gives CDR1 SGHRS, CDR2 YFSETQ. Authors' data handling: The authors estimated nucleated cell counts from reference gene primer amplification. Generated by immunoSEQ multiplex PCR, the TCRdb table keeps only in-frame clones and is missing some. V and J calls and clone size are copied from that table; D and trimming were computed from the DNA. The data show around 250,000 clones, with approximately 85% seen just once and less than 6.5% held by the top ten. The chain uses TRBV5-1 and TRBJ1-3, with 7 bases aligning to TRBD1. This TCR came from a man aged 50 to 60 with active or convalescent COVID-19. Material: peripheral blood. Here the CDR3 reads CASSLAGTASGNTIYF. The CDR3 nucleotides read TGCGCCAGCAGCTTGGCCGGGACAGCCTCTGGAAACACCATATATTTT.